The T cell receptor beta chain under discussion was sequenced for a study of OX40 agonist ivuxolimab in advanced cancers. About the study: Aged about 23 to 80 with a mean of roughly 65 years, they were approximately 79% male.

Profiled with immunoSEQ multiplex PCR; TCRdb holds only in-frame clones, not every one. Among some 70,000 clones listed, 80% to 90% were seen once. A note on this clone: What it recognizes is unknown.

The CDR3 is made up of 14 amino acids. Trimming pared 0 bases from V and 7 bases from J, leaving 10 bases between. The germline gives CDR1 KGHSH, CDR2 LQKENI. Study findings and constraints: On average, CD8+ T cells showed a greater number of expanded clones than CD4+. Compared with others, partial responders at 0.1-3.0 mg/kg displayed clonal expansion among the lowest.

The chain employs TRBV18 and TRBJ2-1; tentative D call: TRBD2 (6 bases). The origin of this receptor is an adult with an advanced solid tumor such as melanoma, head and neck, liver or kidney cancer. Sequencing used CD4+ or CD8+ T cells sorted from blood, obtained in a trial of the OX40 agonist ivuxolimab. This CDR3 reads CASSPPWDSNEQFF. As DNA, the CDR3 is TGTGCCAGCTCACCACCGTGGGACTCTAATGAGCAGTTCTTC.